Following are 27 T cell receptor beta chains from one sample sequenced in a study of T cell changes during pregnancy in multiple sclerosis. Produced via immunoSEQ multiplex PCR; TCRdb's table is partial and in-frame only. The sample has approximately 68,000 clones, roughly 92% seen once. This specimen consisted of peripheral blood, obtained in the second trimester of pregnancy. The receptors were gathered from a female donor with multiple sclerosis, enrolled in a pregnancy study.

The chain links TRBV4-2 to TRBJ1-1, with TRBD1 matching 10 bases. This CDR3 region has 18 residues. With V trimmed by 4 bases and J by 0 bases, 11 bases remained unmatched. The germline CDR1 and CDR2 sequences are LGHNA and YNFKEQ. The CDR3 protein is CASSPKTGGSKMNTEAFF. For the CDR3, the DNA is TGTGCCAGCAGCCCAAAGACAGGGGGCTCAAAAATGAACACTGAAGCTTTCTTT.

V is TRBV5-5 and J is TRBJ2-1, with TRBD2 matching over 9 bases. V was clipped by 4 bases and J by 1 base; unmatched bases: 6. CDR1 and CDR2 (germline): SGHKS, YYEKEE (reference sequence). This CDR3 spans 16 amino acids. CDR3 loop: CASSIGLARSYNEQFF. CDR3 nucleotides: TGTGCCAGCAGCATAGGACTAGCGAGATCCTACAATGAGCAGTTCTTC.

The CDR3 sequence is CASSRTGTDTQYF. CDR3 sequence (DNA): TGTGCCAGCAGCCGGACAGGAACAGATACGCAGTATTTT. The chain employs TRBV7-2 and TRBJ2-3, with 7 bases fitting TRBD1. The CDR3 runs 13 residues. V dropped 5 bases and J dropped 3; count of bases not matched to a gene: 2. Germline V gives CDR1 SGHTA, CDR2 FQGNSA.

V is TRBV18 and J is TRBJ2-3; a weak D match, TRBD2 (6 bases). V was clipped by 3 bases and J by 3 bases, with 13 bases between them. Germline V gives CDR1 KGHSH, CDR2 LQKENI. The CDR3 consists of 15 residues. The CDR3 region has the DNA TGTGCCAGCTCACCCCGGGACTTCGAGACAGATACGCAGTATTTT. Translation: CASSPRDFETDTQYF.

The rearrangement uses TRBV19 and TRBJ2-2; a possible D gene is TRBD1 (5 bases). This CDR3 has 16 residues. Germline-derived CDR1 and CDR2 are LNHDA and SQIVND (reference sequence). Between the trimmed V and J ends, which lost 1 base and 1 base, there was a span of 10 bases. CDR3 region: CASSIGAGWNTGELFF. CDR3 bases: TGTGCCAGTAGTATAGGGGCAGGGTGGAACACCGGGGAGCTGTTTTTT.

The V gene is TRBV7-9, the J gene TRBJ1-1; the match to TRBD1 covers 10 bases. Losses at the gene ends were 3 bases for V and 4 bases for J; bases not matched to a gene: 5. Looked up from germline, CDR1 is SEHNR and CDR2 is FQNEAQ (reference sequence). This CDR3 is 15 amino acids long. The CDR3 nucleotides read TGTGCCAGCAGCTTGACAGGGGGCGGTGGCACTGAAGCTTTCTTT. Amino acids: CASSLTGGGGTEAFF. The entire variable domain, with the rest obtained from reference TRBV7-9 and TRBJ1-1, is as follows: DTGVSQNPRHKITKRGQNVTFRCDPISEHNRLYWYRQTLGQGPEFLTYFQNEAQLEKSRLLSDRFSAERPKGSFSTLEIQRTEQGDSAMYLCASSLTGGGGTEAFFGQGTRLTVV.

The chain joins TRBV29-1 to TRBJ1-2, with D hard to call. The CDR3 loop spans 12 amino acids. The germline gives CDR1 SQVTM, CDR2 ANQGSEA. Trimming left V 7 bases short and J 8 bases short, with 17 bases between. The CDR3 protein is CSAPGLPGGYTF. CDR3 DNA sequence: TGCAGCGCCCCCGGACTCCCAGGCGGCTACACCTTC.

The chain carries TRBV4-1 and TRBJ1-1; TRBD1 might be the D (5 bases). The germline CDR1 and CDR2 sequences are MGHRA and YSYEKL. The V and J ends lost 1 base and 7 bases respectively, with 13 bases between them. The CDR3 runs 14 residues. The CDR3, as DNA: TGCGCCAGCAGCCAAGTTGAAGGGGAGGGTGAAGCTTTCTTT. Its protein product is CASSQVEGEGEAFF.

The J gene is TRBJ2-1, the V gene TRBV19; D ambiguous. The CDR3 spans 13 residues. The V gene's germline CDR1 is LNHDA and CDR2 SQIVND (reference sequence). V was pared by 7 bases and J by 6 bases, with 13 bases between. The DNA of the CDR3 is TGTGCCAGTACTCGACTCGACGTCAATGAGCAGTTCTTC. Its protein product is CASTRLDVNEQFF.

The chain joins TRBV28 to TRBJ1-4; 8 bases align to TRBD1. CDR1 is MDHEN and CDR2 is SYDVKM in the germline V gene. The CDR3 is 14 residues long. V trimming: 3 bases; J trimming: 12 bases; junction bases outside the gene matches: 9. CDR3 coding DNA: TGTGCCAGCAGTTTGGGACAGGTCGAGTCAGAACTGTTTTTT. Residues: CASSLGQVESELFF.

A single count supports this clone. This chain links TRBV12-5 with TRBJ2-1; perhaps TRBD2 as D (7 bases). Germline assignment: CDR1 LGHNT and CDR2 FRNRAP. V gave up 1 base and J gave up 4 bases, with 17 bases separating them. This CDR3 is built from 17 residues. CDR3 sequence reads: CASGLGGAGELYNEQFF. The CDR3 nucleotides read TGTGCTAGTGGTTTGGGGGGGGCGGGGGAGCTTTACAATGAGCAGTTCTTC. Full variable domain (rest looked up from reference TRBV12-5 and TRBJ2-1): DARVTQTPRHKVTEMGQEVTMRCQPILGHNTVFWYRQTMMQGLELLAYFRNRAPLDDSGMPKDRFSAEMPDATLATLKIQPSEPRDSAVYFCASGLGGAGELYNEQFFGPGTRLTVL.

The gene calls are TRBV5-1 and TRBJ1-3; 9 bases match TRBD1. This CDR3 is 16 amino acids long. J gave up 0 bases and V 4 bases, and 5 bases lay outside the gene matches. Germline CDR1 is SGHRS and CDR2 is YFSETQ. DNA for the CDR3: TGCGCCAGCAGCGCGGGACAGGGCGACTCTGGAAACACCATATATTTT. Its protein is CASSAGQGDSGNTIYF. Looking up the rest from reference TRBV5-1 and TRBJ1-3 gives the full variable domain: KAGVTQTPRYLIKTRGQQVTLSCSPISGHRSVSWYQQTPGQGLQFLFEYFSETQRNKGNFPGRFSGRQFSNSRSEMNVSTLELGDSALYLCASSAGQGDSGNTIYFGEGSWLTVV.

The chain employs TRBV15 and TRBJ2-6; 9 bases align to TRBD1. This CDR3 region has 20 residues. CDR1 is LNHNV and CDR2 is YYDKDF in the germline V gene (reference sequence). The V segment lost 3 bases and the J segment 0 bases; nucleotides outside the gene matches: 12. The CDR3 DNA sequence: TGTGCCACCAGCAGGGATACAGGGGGCGGTACCCTCTCTGGGGCCAACGTCCTGACTTTC. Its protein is CATSRDTGGGTLSGANVLTF.

For the CDR3, the DNA is TGTGCCAGCAGGGGAGATAATGCCTATGGCTACACCTTC. It yields the protein CASRGDNAYGYTF. V is TRBV2 and J is TRBJ1-2; D not resolved. The CDR3 is 13 residues long. V was trimmed by 6 bases and J by 4 bases, leaving 12 bases between them. Germline V lookup: CDR1 SNHLY, CDR2 FYNNEI. The whole variable domain, remainder taken from reference TRBV2 and TRBJ1-2, is EPEVTQTPSHQVTQMGQEVILRCVPISNHLYFYWYRQILGQKVEFLVSFYNNEISEKSEIFDDQFSVERPDGSNFTLKIRSTKLEDSAMYFCASRGDNAYGYTFGSGTRLTVV.

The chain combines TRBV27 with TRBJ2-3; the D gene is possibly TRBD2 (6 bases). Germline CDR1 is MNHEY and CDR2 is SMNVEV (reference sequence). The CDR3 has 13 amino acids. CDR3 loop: CATREGGTDTQYF. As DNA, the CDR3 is TGTGCGACGCGGGAAGGCGGAACAGATACGCAGTATTTT.

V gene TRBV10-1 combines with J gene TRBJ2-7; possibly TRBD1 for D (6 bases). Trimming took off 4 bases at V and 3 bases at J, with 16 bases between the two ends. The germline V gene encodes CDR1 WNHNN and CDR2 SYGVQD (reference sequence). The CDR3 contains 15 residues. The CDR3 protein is CASSVMAGDYYEQYF. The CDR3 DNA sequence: TGCGCCAGCAGTGTAATGGCAGGGGATTACTACGAGCAGTACTTC.

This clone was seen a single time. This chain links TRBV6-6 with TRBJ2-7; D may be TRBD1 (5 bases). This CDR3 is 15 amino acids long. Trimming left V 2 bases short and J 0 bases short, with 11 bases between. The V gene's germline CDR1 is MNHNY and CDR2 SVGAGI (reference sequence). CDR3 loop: CASSYGRGISYEQYF. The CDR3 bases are TGTGCCAGCAGTTACGGTAGGGGTATCTCCTACGAGCAGTACTTC.

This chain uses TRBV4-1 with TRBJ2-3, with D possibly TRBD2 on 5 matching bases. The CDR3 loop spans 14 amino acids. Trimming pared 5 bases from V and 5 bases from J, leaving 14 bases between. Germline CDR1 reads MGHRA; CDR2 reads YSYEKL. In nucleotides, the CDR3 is TGCGCCAGCAGCTACGGCGGGTTCATAGATACGCAGTATTTT. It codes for CASSYGGFIDTQYF.

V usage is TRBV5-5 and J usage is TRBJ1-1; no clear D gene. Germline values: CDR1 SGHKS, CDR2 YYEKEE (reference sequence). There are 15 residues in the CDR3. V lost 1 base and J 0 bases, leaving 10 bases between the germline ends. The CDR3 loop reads CASSLYEVVNTEAFF. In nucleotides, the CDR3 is TGTGCCAGCAGCTTGTATGAGGTAGTGAACACTGAAGCTTTCTTT.

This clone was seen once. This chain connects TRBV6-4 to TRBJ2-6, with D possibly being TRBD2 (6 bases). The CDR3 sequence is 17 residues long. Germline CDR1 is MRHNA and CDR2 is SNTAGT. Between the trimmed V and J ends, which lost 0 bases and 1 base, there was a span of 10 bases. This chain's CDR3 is CASSDSESGSGANVLTF. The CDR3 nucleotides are TGTGCCAGCAGTGACTCAGAGAGCGGGTCTGGGGCCAACGTCCTGACTTTC.

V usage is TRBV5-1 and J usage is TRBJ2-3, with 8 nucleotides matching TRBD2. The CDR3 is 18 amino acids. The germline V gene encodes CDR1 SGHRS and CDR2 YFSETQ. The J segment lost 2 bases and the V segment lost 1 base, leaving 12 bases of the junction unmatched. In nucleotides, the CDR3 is TGCGCCAGCAGCTTGAGGGCGATTAGCGGGAACCCCACAGATACGCAGTATTTT. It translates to CASSLRAISGNPTDTQYF.

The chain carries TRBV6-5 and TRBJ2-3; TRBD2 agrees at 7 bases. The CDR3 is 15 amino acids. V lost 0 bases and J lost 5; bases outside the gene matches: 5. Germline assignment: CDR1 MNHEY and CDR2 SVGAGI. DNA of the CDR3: TGTGCCAGCAGTTACTCCTGGGGGAGGGGAGATACGCAGTATTTT. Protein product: CASSYSWGRGDTQYF.

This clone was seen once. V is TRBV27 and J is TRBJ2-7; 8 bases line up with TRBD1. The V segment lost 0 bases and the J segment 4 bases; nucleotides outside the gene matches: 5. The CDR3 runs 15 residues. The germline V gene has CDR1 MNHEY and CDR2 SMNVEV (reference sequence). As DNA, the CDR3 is TGTGCCAGCAGTTTATCGGGCAGGGGGCAGTACGAGCAGTACTTC. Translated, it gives CASSLSGRGQYEQYF.

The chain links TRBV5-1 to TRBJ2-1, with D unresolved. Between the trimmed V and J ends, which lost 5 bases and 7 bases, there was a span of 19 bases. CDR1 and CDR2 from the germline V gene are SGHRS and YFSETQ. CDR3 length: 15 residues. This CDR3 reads CASREQALALNEQFF. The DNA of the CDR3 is TGCGCCAGCAGGGAGCAAGCGCTGGCCTTGAATGAGCAGTTCTTC. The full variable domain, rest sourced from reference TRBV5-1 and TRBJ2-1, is KAGVTQTPRYLIKTRGQQVTLSCSPISGHRSVSWYQQTPGQGLQFLFEYFSETQRNKGNFPGRFSGRQFSNSRSEMNVSTLELGDSALYLCASREQALALNEQFFGPGTRLTVL.

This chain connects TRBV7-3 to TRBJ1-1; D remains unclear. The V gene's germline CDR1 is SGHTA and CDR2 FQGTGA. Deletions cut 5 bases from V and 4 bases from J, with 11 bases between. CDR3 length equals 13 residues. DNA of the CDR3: TGTGCCAGCAGCGAGCAACCCCTCACTGAAGCTTTCTTT. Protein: CASSEQPLTEAFF.

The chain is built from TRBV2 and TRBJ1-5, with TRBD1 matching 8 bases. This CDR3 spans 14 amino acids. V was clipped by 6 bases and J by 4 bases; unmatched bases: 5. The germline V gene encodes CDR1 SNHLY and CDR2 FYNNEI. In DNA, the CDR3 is TGTGCCAGCAGACAGGGGGGAGGGAATCAGCCCCAGCATTTT. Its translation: CASRQGGGNQPQHF.

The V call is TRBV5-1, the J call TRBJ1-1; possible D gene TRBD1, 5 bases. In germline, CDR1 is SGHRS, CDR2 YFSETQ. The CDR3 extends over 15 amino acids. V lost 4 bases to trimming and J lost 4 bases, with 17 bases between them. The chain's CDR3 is CASSRDQGPSTEAFF. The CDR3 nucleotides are TGCGCCAGCAGCCGAGATCAGGGCCCGAGCACTGAAGCTTTCTTT. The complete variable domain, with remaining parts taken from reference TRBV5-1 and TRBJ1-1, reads KAGVTQTPRYLIKTRGQQVTLSCSPISGHRSVSWYQQTPGQGLQFLFEYFSETQRNKGNFPGRFSGRQFSNSRSEMNVSTLELGDSALYLCASSRDQGPSTEAFFGQGTRLTVV.